This T cell receptor (beta chain) was profiled in a study of PD-L1 blockade in urothelial cancer. Templates that were synthetic TCR analogs were spiked into each PCR. Assay: immunoSEQ multiplex PCR; the TCRdb copy retains only in-frame clones and omits some. The sample has fewer than 25,000 clones, roughly nine tenths seen once; the top ten hold approximately 2.8%. This CDR3 has 14 residues. CDR1 and CDR2 (germline): SGDLS, YYNGEE. Trimming removed 0 bases from V and 5 bases from J, with 11 bases in between. The chain links TRBV9 to TRBJ1-1; D call uncertain. This sample comprised PBMCs, obtained around atezolizumab (anti-PD-L1) treatment. The receptor was isolated from a man aged 45-65 years with urothelial cancer. In DNA form, the CDR3 reads TGTGCCAGCAGCGTAGTCGCGGGAGGGACTGAAGCTTTCTTT. This encodes CASSVVAGGTEAFF.